The entry below gives a single TCR beta chain sequence along with its context. Its antigen is unidentified. Primers for the PCR totalled 60 Vbeta and 13 Jbeta. Using immunoSEQ multiplex PCR, the repertoire was profiled, and TCRdb retains in-frame clones only, with some absent. This table has around 130,000 clones, about 70% appearing once. The data were obtained in a study of cytomegalovirus exposure and HLA in healthy donors. Germline V lookup: CDR1 MNHNY, CDR2 SVGAGI (reference sequence). V trimming: 6 bases; J trimming: 8 bases; junction bases outside the gene matches: 5. The CDR3 extends over 14 amino acids. Whole-study findings and limits: It was reportedly the case that the classifier diagnosed cytomegalovirus status with high specificity and sensitivity.

V and J are TRBV6-6 and TRBJ1-4; 11 positions match TRBD1. The clonotype originates from a woman between 35 and 50 years old in good health and CMV-seropositive. The material sequenced was PBMCs. CDR3 amino acids: CASRLGTGGEKLFF. The CDR3 DNA follows: TGTGCCAGCAGACTCGGGACAGGGGGGGAAAAACTGTTTTTT.